This T cell receptor (beta chain) is from a study of blood T cell repertoires in COVID-19. In the study overall: Acute and convalescent COVID-19 samples came from the United States, Italy and Spain. PBMCs, B-cell-depleted T cells, or T cells provided the cDNA or gDNA that made up the material.

Germline V gene sequence: CDR1 SGHAT, CDR2 FQNNGV. Trimming at V came to 6 bases and at J to 4 bases, leaving 10 bases not matched to a gene. The CDR3 sequence is 15 residues long. Repertoires were generated with immunoSEQ multiplex PCR, while TCRdb's copy carries only in-frame clones and drops some. Among about 260,000 clones listed, 65% to 90% were seen once. This clone was recorded only once. This TCR was recovered from a man in his thirties or forties with active or convalescent COVID-19. The chain recombines TRBV11-2 with TRBJ2-7, with TRBD1 matching 9 bases. The sample taken for sequencing was peripheral blood. The CDR3 sequence is CASSLTGGGSYEQYF. In DNA form, the CDR3 reads TGTGCCAGCAGTCTAACAGGGGGCGGCAGTTACGAGCAGTACTTC.